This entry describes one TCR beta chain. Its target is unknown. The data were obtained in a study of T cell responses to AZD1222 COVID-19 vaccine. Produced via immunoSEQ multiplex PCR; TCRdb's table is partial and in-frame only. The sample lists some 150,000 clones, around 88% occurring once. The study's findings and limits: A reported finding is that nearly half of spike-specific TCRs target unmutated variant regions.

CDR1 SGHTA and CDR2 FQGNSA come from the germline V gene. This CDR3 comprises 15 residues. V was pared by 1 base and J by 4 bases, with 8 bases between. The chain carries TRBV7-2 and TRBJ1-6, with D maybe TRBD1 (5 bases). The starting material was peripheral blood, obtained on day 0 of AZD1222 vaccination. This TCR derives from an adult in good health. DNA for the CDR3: TGTGCCAGCAGCTTAGACAGGAATTATAATTCACCCCTCCACTTT. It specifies CASSLDRNYNSPLHF.